The 26 T cell receptor beta chains below all came from one sample that was sequenced in a study of blood T cell repertoires in COVID-19. Libraries were prepared by immunoSEQ multiplex PCR; TCRdb keeps only in-frame clonotypes and omits some of them. The sample lists more than 150,000 clones, around 87% seen once, with roughly 0.53% in the top ten. The sequencing sample was made of peripheral blood. These receptors all come from a man in his sixties with COVID-19, enrolled during active disease.

The gene calls are TRBV15 and TRBJ1-2; tentative D call: TRBD1 (6 bases). This CDR3 has 14 residues. Germline V gene sequence: CDR1 LNHNV, CDR2 YYDKDF (reference sequence). V dropped 2 bases and J dropped 8 bases, with 15 bases sitting between them. CDR3 region: CATSRNAGGQGYTF. The CDR3 DNA reads as TGTGCCACCAGCAGAAACGCGGGGGGCCAGGGCTACACCTTC.

The rearrangement joins TRBV24-1 to TRBJ1-4; TRBD1 might be the D (6 bases). The CDR3 is made up of 15 amino acids. The V end was cut by 10 bases, the J end by 6 bases, with 20 bases between. Germline lookup yields CDR1 KGHDR and CDR2 SFDVKD. As DNA, the CDR3 is TGTGCCACTTCGCCTGGCGGGCAGGGGTATGAAAAACTGTTTTTT. Residues: CATSPGGQGYEKLFF.

The genes are TRBV28 and TRBJ2-5; 14 bases align to TRBD2. The germline CDR1 and CDR2 sequences are MDHEN and SYDVKM. This CDR3 is 15 amino acids long. With 10 bases clipped from V and 7 bases from J, the junction kept 11 bases outside the gene matches. The DNA for the CDR3 is TGTGCCATCCAGACTAGCGGGAGGGCCAGGGCGACCCAGTACTTC. Amino acid sequence: CAIQTSGRARATQYF.

V usage is TRBV14 and J usage is TRBJ2-2, with 9 bases that match TRBD1. V gave up 2 bases and J gave up 5 bases; unmatched junction bases: 6. Germline assignment: CDR1 SGHDN and CDR2 FVKESK. The CDR3 totals 16 residues. The CDR3 DNA follows: TGTGCCAGCAGCCAATGGACAGGGGTACTTACCGGGGAGCTGTTTTTT. It translates to CASSQWTGVLTGELFF.

V is TRBV30 and J is TRBJ2-4, with 16 bases that match TRBD2. V trimming: 0 bases; J trimming: 5 bases; junction bases outside the gene matches: 1. The CDR3 sequence is 16 residues long. Germline CDR1 is GTSNPN and CDR2 is SVGIG (reference sequence). The CDR3 reads CAWSVGTSGRENIQYF. CDR3 coding DNA: TGTGCCTGGAGTGTGGGGACTAGCGGGAGGGAAAACATTCAGTACTTC.

This chain uses TRBV4-3 with TRBJ2-1; the D gene is possibly TRBD1 (5 bases). The V gene's germline CDR1 is LGHNA and CDR2 YSLEER. This CDR3 contains 15 residues. V gave up 1 base and J gave up 7 bases, with 14 bases separating them. Written as DNA, the CDR3 is TGCGCCAGCAGCCAAGGGTGGGGCAGCCTAAATGAGCAGTTCTTC. Its protein product is CASSQGWGSLNEQFF.

This clone occurred once. The chain recombines TRBV29-1 with TRBJ2-7; 7 bases are a match to TRBD1. The V and J ends lost 2 bases and 6 bases, in that order; junction bases with no gene match: 7. Germline assignment: CDR1 SQVTM and CDR2 ANQGSEA. The CDR3 extends over 13 amino acids. The CDR3 sequence is CSVERSGGGEQYF. In nucleotides, the CDR3 is TGCAGCGTTGAAAGGTCAGGGGGTGGCGAGCAGTACTTC.

The V call is TRBV10-3, the J call TRBJ1-2; 7 bases agree with TRBD1. The length of the CDR3 is 13 residues. V gave up 10 bases and J gave up 5 bases; unmatched junction bases: 10. The germline CDR1 and CDR2 sequences are ENHRY and SYGVKD. CDR3: CATGQAFFYGYTF. CDR3 DNA: TGTGCCACTGGACAGGCATTTTTTTATGGCTACACCTTC.

V gene TRBV9 combines with J gene TRBJ1-2, with 7 bases that match TRBD1. The trim removed 0 bases at V and 4 bases at J, leaving 6 bases unmatched. This CDR3 has 15 residues. In germline, CDR1 is SGDLS, CDR2 YYNGEE. The CDR3: CASSVGQGSGYGYTF. For the CDR3, the DNA is TGTGCCAGCAGCGTAGGACAGGGAAGCGGCTATGGCTACACCTTC.

The rearrangement uses TRBV5-1 and TRBJ2-7, with 11 bases lining up with TRBD2. The CDR3 runs 15 residues. The trim removed 4 bases at V and 6 bases at J, leaving 9 bases unmatched. Germline lookup yields CDR1 SGHRS and CDR2 YFSETQ. The CDR3 protein is CASSIGTSGLREQYF. In nucleotides, the CDR3 is TGCGCCAGCAGCATTGGGACTAGCGGTCTTCGCGAGCAGTACTTC.

V is TRBV30 and J is TRBJ1-3, with 7 nucleotides matching TRBD1. J lost 4 bases, V lost 2 bases, and 5 bases had no gene match. Germline CDR1 is GTSNPN and CDR2 is SVGIG (reference sequence). The CDR3 loop spans 14 amino acids. In nucleotides, the CDR3 is TGTGCCTGGAGTATAGGGGGCCCCGGAAACACCATATATTTT. Translated: CAWSIGGPGNTIYF.

V usage is TRBV6-5 and J usage is TRBJ1-4; D perhaps matches TRBD1 (5 bases). This CDR3 has 16 residues. V lost 2 bases and J 5 bases, leaving 15 bases between the germline ends. The V gene's germline CDR1 is MNHEY and CDR2 SVGAGI. The CDR3 protein is CASSYGVAGQNEKLFF. The CDR3 coding sequence is TGTGCCAGCAGTTACGGAGTTGCAGGGCAAAATGAAAAACTGTTTTTT.

The chain employs TRBV5-8 and TRBJ1-6, with 11 bases that match TRBD1. With V trimmed by 7 bases and J by 0 bases, 12 bases remained unmatched. Looked up from germline, CDR1 is SGHTS and CDR2 is YDEGEE. This CDR3 has 19 residues. CDR3 nucleotide sequence: TGTGCCAGCGCCCGGACAGGGGGCCTTTTAAGCTCCTATAATTCACCCCTCCACTTT. It codes for CASARTGGLLSSYNSPLHF.

The chain has TRBV9 and TRBJ1-1, with unresolved D. V dropped 0 bases and J dropped 3 bases, with 9 bases sitting between them. This CDR3 has 14 residues. Germline assignment: CDR1 SGDLS and CDR2 YYNGEE. The CDR3 DNA sequence: TGTGCCAGCAGCGTAGGCTACGGGGACACTGAAGCTTTCTTT. Translating it yields CASSVGYGDTEAFF.

This clone was seen a handful of times. The rearrangement links TRBV21-1 to TRBJ2-7; the table's D call, TRBD1, was not checked against the DNA. TRBV21-1 is deemed a pseudogene. CDR3 length equals 13 residues. For the CDR3, the DNA is TGTGCCAGCACCACGGGACACCTCTACGAGCAGTACTTC. Translating gives CASTTGHLYEQYF.

The chain carries TRBV7-2 and TRBJ1-1; D perhaps matches TRBD1 (5 bases). This CDR3 has 14 amino acids. V was trimmed by 5 bases and J by 0 bases, leaving 10 bases between them. Germline CDR1 and CDR2: SGHTA and FQGNSA. The CDR3 region has the DNA TGTGCCAGCAGCCAACAGACAGTGAACACTGAAGCTTTCTTT. This encodes CASSQQTVNTEAFF.

The V gene is TRBV3-1 (or the pseudogene TRBV3-2), the J gene TRBJ2-3; possible D gene TRBD2, 5 bases. V shed 8 bases and J shed 3 bases, with 9 bases lying between them. The germline V gene encodes CDR1 LGHDT and CDR2 YNNKEL (reference sequence). The CDR3 has 12 residues. Here the CDR3 reads CASGGKTDTQYF. As DNA, the CDR3 is TGTGCCAGCGGAGGAAAAACAGATACGCAGTATTTT.

The chain is built from TRBV2 and TRBJ1-1; perhaps TRBD1 as D (5 bases). Germline CDR1 SNHLY, CDR2 FYNNEI. The ends were cut back, 5 bases at V and 6 bases at J, with 7 bases in the middle. This CDR3 spans 11 amino acids. The CDR3 protein is CASSTRAEAFF. The CDR3 coding sequence is TGTGCCAGCAGTACCAGGGCTGAAGCTTTCTTT.

The rearrangement uses TRBV7-8 and TRBJ2-4; D may be TRBD1 (6 bases). CDR1 and CDR2 (germline): SGHVS, FQNEAQ. The CDR3 contains 22 residues. V was shortened by 5 bases and J by 1 base, with 33 bases between the two germline ends. The CDR3 protein is CASSPISSAGDLGESAKNIQYF. CDR3 nucleotides: TGTGCCAGCAGCCCCATTAGCTCGGCAGGGGACCTCGGCGAGTCTGCCAAAAACATTCAGTACTTC.

The rearrangement joins TRBV5-5 to TRBJ2-5; D is unclear. The CDR3 has 12 residues. Trimming took off 2 bases at V and 2 bases at J, with 4 bases between the two ends. The germline V gene has CDR1 SGHKS and CDR2 YYEKEE (reference sequence). Here the CDR3 DNA reads TGTGCCAGCAGCTTCCCTCAAGAGACCCAGTACTTC. Amino acid sequence: CASSFPQETQYF.

CDR3 region: CASSREPYTEAFF. Written as DNA, the CDR3 is TGTGCCAGCAGCCGAGAACCCTACACTGAAGCTTTCTTT. The chain has TRBV7-9 and TRBJ1-1; D is unresolved. The germline V gene has CDR1 SEHNR and CDR2 FQNEAQ (reference sequence). Trimming took 5 bases from V and 3 from J, leaving 10 bases between them. The CDR3 is 13 residues long.

The chain combines TRBV27 with TRBJ1-6; no clear D. The CDR3 is made up of 16 amino acids. Deletions cut 0 bases from V and 2 bases from J, with 8 bases between. Germline loops: CDR1 MNHEY, CDR2 SMNVEV (reference sequence). The CDR3 region is CASSLSPVPYNSPLHF. CDR3 in DNA: TGTGCCAGCAGTTTATCCCCAGTGCCCTATAATTCACCCCTCCACTTT.

This sequence joins TRBV7-9 and TRBJ1-2; TRBD1 aligns across 9 bases. Germline V gene sequence: CDR1 SEHNR, CDR2 FQNEAQ (reference sequence). V lost 5 bases to trimming and J lost 6 bases; unmatched junction nucleotides: 10. This CDR3 is built from 15 residues. For the CDR3, the DNA is TGTGCCAGCAGCGATACAGGGGGCGCAGAACATGGCTACACCTTC. It yields the protein CASSDTGGAEHGYTF.

The chain links TRBV28 to TRBJ2-1; the match to TRBD2 covers 11 bases. Germline V lookup: CDR1 MDHEN, CDR2 SYDVKM. V lost 6 bases, J lost 9 bases, and 13 bases stayed unmatched. CDR3 length: 16 residues. The DNA of the CDR3 is TGTGCCAGCAGCTCCCCCGCTAGCGGGGGGACTGGTGAGCAGTTCTTC. Residues: CASSSPASGGTGEQFF.

V gene TRBV28 combines with J gene TRBJ1-4; the D gene is possibly TRBD1 (6 bases). Germline-derived CDR1 and CDR2 are MDHEN and SYDVKM. The CDR3 has 14 residues. V was cut by 7 bases and J by 6 bases, with 15 bases left in between. CDR3 protein: CASTLGGEYEKLFF. CDR3 in DNA: TGTGCCAGCACCTTAGGGGGGGAGTATGAAAAACTGTTTTTT. Full variable domain (missing parts from reference TRBV28 and TRBJ1-4): DVKVTQSSRYLVKRTGEKVFLECVQDMDHENMFWYRQDPGLGLRLIYFSYDVKMKEKGDIPEGYSVSREKKERFSLILESASTNQTSMYLCASTLGGEYEKLFFGSGTQLSVL.

The chain couples TRBV5-1 to TRBJ1-3; 8 bases map to TRBD1. Germline V gene data show CDR1 as SGHRS and CDR2 as YFSETQ. J was trimmed by 0 bases and V by 3 bases; bases with no gene match: 5. This CDR3 is built from 16 residues. In nucleotides, the CDR3 is TGCGCCAGCAGCTCGACCGGACAGGGCTCTGGAAACACCATATATTTT. Translation gives CASSSTGQGSGNTIYF.